One and the same sample provided the 28 T cell receptor beta chains below, sequenced in a study of shared clonotypes between healthy human individuals (dated by TCRdb to 2018 to 2020). The library relied on the immunoSEQ multiplex PCR assay. What TCRdb holds here is the immuneACCESS table cut down to in-frame rearrangements. Part of the clones is not present; checked against another copy, under half of the missing clones reflect an unresolved V gene, and the others are unexplained. This sample comprises roughly 1 million clones, 70% to 80% of them detected only once. In total, the top ten clones hold under 0.6% of the sample. What was sequenced was memory CD4+ T cells from PBMCs. Taken with the paper, the label for cell subset or site translates to: CD45RA-negative fraction. These receptors were taken from a man between 18 and 29 years old in good health. Some clones in this sample may be carry-over from other donors' samples.

This clone was detected only a few times. The rearrangement links TRBV18 to TRBJ1-2; the D gene is possibly TRBD1 (6 bases). The CDR3 totals 13 residues. From germline, CDR1 is KGHSH and CDR2 LQKENI. Trimming removed 5 bases at V and 2 bases at J, with 9 bases between. The CDR3 bases are TGTGCCAGCTCATCCGGACAGAACTATGGCTACACCTTC. This sequence encodes CASSSGQNYGYTF.

The chain links TRBV5-1 to TRBJ2-1; 10 bases are shared with TRBD2. This CDR3 has 16 amino acids. V lost 4 bases to trimming and J lost 5 bases; unmatched junction nucleotides: 9. The germline V gene has CDR1 SGHRS and CDR2 YFSETQ. The DNA of the CDR3 is TGCGCCAGCAGCCCGCGGGCTAGCGGGAGTCACAATGAGCAGTTCTTC. Translation gives CASSPRASGSHNEQFF.

The gene calls are TRBV10-1 and TRBJ2-7; 8 nucleotides agree with TRBD2. Germline assignment: CDR1 WNHNN and CDR2 SYGVQD (reference sequence). The V segment lost 4 bases and the J segment 0 bases; nucleotides outside the gene matches: 11. The CDR3 loop spans 17 amino acids. CDR3 DNA sequence: TGCGCCAGCAGTGGACTCACGGGGGGGCCCAGCTCCTACGAGCAGTACTTC. Amino acids: CASSGLTGGPSSYEQYF.

CDR3 nucleotide sequence: TGTGCCAGCAGTTCCGGACAGCCTGGCAGCTACGAGCAGTACTTC. Translation gives CASSSGQPGSYEQYF. The chain is built from TRBV28 and TRBJ2-7, with a tentative D call TRBD1 (6 bases). Germline values: CDR1 MDHEN, CDR2 SYDVKM. The CDR3 extends over 15 amino acids. The ends were cut back, 4 bases at V and 3 bases at J, with 16 bases in the middle. Combining the CDR3 with reference TRBV28 and TRBJ2-7 gives the whole variable domain DVKVTQSSRYLVKRTGEKVFLECVQDMDHENMFWYRQDPGLGLRLIYFSYDVKMKEKGDIPEGYSVSREKKERFSLILESASTNQTSMYLCASSSGQPGSYEQYFGPGTRLTVT.

The V and J genes are TRBV4-2 and TRBJ1-4; D not resolved. Trimming took off 1 base at V and 8 bases at J, with 11 bases between the two ends. The germline V gene has CDR1 LGHNA and CDR2 YNFKEQ. CDR3 length equals 14 residues. CDR3 nucleotides: TGTGCCAGCAGCCAAGGTCTTAAGGGCGAAAAACTGTTTTTT. It codes for CASSQGLKGEKLFF.

The chain recombines TRBV5-1 with TRBJ1-1; 8 nucleotides agree with TRBD1. Germline V lookup: CDR1 SGHRS, CDR2 YFSETQ. The CDR3 is 16 amino acids. The V gene end was trimmed by 4 bases and the J gene end by 4 bases; junction bases not matched to a gene: 12. CDR3 coding DNA: TGCGCCAGCAGCCGAGTACAGGGGGTTGGTGGCACTGAAGCTTTCTTT. This sequence encodes CASSRVQGVGGTEAFF.

The chain links TRBV28 to TRBJ2-7, with 8 bases fitting TRBD1. The V and J ends lost 8 bases and 1 base, in that order; junction bases with no gene match: 7. This CDR3 contains 14 residues. Germline V gene data show CDR1 as MDHEN and CDR2 as SYDVKM. CDR3 amino acids: CASAPGQASYEQYF. CDR3 nucleotide sequence: TGTGCCAGCGCCCCGGGACAGGCTTCCTACGAGCAGTACTTC. Supplemented by reference TRBV28 and TRBJ2-7, the full variable domain reads DVKVTQSSRYLVKRTGEKVFLECVQDMDHENMFWYRQDPGLGLRLIYFSYDVKMKEKGDIPEGYSVSREKKERFSLILESASTNQTSMYLCASAPGQASYEQYFGPGTRLTVT.

The chain uses TRBV28 and TRBJ2-1; a weak D match, TRBD1 (6 bases). The CDR3 is made up of 16 amino acids. Trimming took 1 base from V and 4 from J, leaving 14 bases between them. CDR1 is MDHEN, CDR2 SYDVKM, per germline. CDR3 amino acids: CASSLFGGRLYNEQFF. The CDR3 DNA reads TGTGCCAGCAGTTTATTTGGGGGCCGTCTATACAATGAGCAGTTCTTC. Full variable domain (missing parts from reference TRBV28 and TRBJ2-1): DVKVTQSSRYLVKRTGEKVFLECVQDMDHENMFWYRQDPGLGLRLIYFSYDVKMKEKGDIPEGYSVSREKKERFSLILESASTNQTSMYLCASSLFGGRLYNEQFFGPGTRLTVL.

This chain links TRBV21-1 with TRBJ2-3; the table's D call of TRBD1 was not tested on the DNA. TRBV21-1 is deemed a pseudogene. This CDR3 has 15 residues. The CDR3: CASSKPQGRTDTQYF. CDR3 bases: TGTGCCAGCAGCAAACCGCAGGGGCGCACAGATACGCAGTATTTT.

The chain has TRBV19 and TRBJ2-3; 11 nucleotides line up with TRBD2. With V trimmed by 4 bases and J by 6 bases, 9 bases remained unmatched. CDR1 is LNHDA and CDR2 is SQIVND in the germline V gene (reference sequence). The CDR3 is made up of 16 amino acids. DNA of the CDR3: TGTGCCAGTAGTACCTATCGTTTAGCGGGAGGGGATACGCAGTATTTT. Translating it yields CASSTYRLAGGDTQYF.

This clone was recorded a few times. The chain is built from TRBV7-8 and TRBJ2-6; the D gene is possibly TRBD2 (5 bases). Looked up from germline, CDR1 is SGHVS and CDR2 is FQNEAQ. The CDR3 totals 18 residues. V was trimmed by 3 bases and J by 4 bases, leaving 19 bases between them. The CDR3 is CASSLVYSSGRGANVLTF. CDR3 in DNA: TGTGCCAGCAGCTTGGTCTACTCGTCGGGGAGAGGGGCCAACGTCCTGACTTTC.

There are a few counts of this clone. The rearrangement uses TRBV30 and TRBJ1-1; possible D gene TRBD1, 6 bases. The V gene lost 1 base and the J gene lost 4 bases, with 10 bases spanning the gap. The length of the CDR3 is 13 residues. Germline lookup yields CDR1 GTSNPN and CDR2 SVGIG (reference sequence). The CDR3 DNA sequence: TGTGCCTGGAGTGGGAGGGGGGGCACTGAAGCTTTCTTT. This translates into CAWSGRGGTEAFF.

J is TRBJ2-1 and V is TRBV4-1; TRBD2 matches at 9 bases. Losses at the gene ends were 1 base for V and 10 bases for J; bases not matched to a gene: 8. The CDR3 runs 15 residues. The germline gives CDR1 MGHRA, CDR2 YSYEKL. The CDR3, as DNA: TGCGCCAGCAGCCAAGGACTAGCGGCCCATCTAGAGCAGTTCTTC. This encodes CASSQGLAAHLEQFF.

This chain uses TRBV7-2 with TRBJ2-3; TRBD2 aligns across 9 bases. Trimming took 5 bases from V and 2 from J; bases not matched to a gene: 11. The length of the CDR3 is 17 residues. CDR1 is SGHTA, CDR2 FQGNSA, per germline. The CDR3 protein is CASSLGQAGGSTDTQYF. The CDR3 DNA follows: TGTGCCAGCAGCCTTGGACAAGCGGGAGGTTCCACAGATACGCAGTATTTT.

The chain has TRBV18 and TRBJ2-1; D may be TRBD2 (6 bases). Deletions cut 5 bases from V and 1 base from J, with 9 bases between. Germline CDR1 and CDR2: KGHSH and LQKENI. This CDR3 is 14 amino acids long. This CDR3 is CASSSLASYNEQFF. Written as DNA, the CDR3 is TGTGCCAGCTCATCGCTAGCGTCCTACAATGAGCAGTTCTTC.

The chain has TRBV10-3 and TRBJ2-1, with D perhaps matching TRBD2 (6 bases). The germline CDR1 and CDR2 sequences are ENHRY and SYGVKD. The CDR3 runs 16 residues. Trimming pared 0 bases from V and 8 bases from J, leaving 17 bases between. CDR3 coding DNA: TGTGCCATCAGTGAGTCGCAAGCGGGCCCCACACATGAGCAGTTCTTC. Amino acids: CAISESQAGPTHEQFF.

V is TRBV10-1 and J is TRBJ2-1, with 8 nucleotides matching TRBD2. This CDR3 is built from 17 residues. V shed 3 bases, J shed 10 bases, and the junction held 17 bases outside the gene matches. CDR1 WNHNN and CDR2 SYGVQD come from the germline V gene (reference sequence). The CDR3 is CASSDRGPSGRGGEQFF. The DNA for the CDR3 is TGCGCCAGCAGTGACCGCGGGCCCAGCGGGAGAGGAGGAGAGCAGTTCTTC.

The chain uses TRBV4-1 and TRBJ2-1; TRBD2 matches at 8 bases. The CDR3 spans 18 residues. The V gene end was trimmed by 0 bases and the J gene end by 0 bases; junction bases not matched to a gene: 7. The germline gives CDR1 MGHRA, CDR2 YSYEKL. CDR3 loop: CASSQDPGGRPSYNEQFF. Here the CDR3 DNA reads TGCGCCAGCAGCCAAGATCCCGGCGGGAGGCCCTCCTACAATGAGCAGTTCTTC.

This clone was recorded a few times. The gene calls are TRBV5-1 and TRBJ2-5; D is unresolved. CDR1 is SGHRS and CDR2 is YFSETQ in the germline V gene. Trimming removed 1 base at V and 2 bases at J, with 12 bases between. CDR3 length: 15 amino acids. As DNA, the CDR3 is TGCGCCAGCAGCTTGATCGGAGCTAAGCAAGAGACCCAGTACTTC. Its protein is CASSLIGAKQETQYF.

This chain links TRBV18 with TRBJ2-7; TRBD1 is a possible D gene (5 bases). The CDR3 consists of 12 residues. Germline CDR1 is KGHSH and CDR2 is LQKENI. Trimming shortened V by 2 bases and J by 5 bases, and 7 bases separated the two germline ends. The CDR3 DNA reads as TGTGCCAGCTCACCAAGGGGAAACGAGCAGTACTTC. Translated: CASSPRGNEQYF.

The rearrangement uses TRBV2 and TRBJ1-2; D gene unclear. CDR3 size: 13 residues. V was clipped by 4 bases and J by 7 bases, with 13 bases between them. Germline values: CDR1 SNHLY, CDR2 FYNNEI. In DNA, the CDR3 is TGTGCCAGCAGTGGATTGAGTATCGGTGGCTACACCTTC. It translates to CASSGLSIGGYTF.

The rearrangement joins TRBV18 to TRBJ1-1; TRBD1 might be the D (5 bases). From germline, CDR1 is KGHSH and CDR2 LQKENI. The CDR3 sequence is 15 residues long. V lost 3 bases to trimming and J lost 8 bases, with 19 bases between them. The CDR3: CASSPRNELGAEAFF. The CDR3 DNA sequence: TGTGCCAGCTCACCCCGCAATGAACTCGGGGCCGAAGCTTTCTTT.

The chain carries TRBV5-1 and TRBJ2-5, with 7 bases aligning to TRBD2. V was pared by 5 bases and J by 1 base, with 8 bases of the junction left unmatched. Germline assignment: CDR1 SGHRS and CDR2 YFSETQ. This CDR3 has 15 amino acids. CDR3 residues: CASSSILAVQETQYF. The CDR3 region has the DNA TGCGCCAGCAGTTCCATCCTAGCGGTCCAAGAGACCCAGTACTTC.

The chain uses TRBV11-3 and TRBJ2-6; TRBD1 matches at 10 bases. CDR3 length equals 16 residues. J gave up 4 bases and V 5 bases, and 5 bases lay outside the gene matches. Germline CDR1 is SGHNT and CDR2 is YENEEA. The CDR3 DNA reads as TGTGCCAGCAGCCCCGGGACAGGGGCCGGGGCCAACGTCCTGACTTTC. It translates to CASSPGTGAGANVLTF.

The J gene is TRBJ1-3, the V gene TRBV16; D unclear. This CDR3 has 13 residues. Germline V lookup: CDR1 KGHSY, CDR2 FQNENV. The germline V and J ends were trimmed by 3 bases and 3 bases, with 6 bases remaining between them. In nucleotides, the CDR3 is TGTGCCAGCAGCCAGATTAATGGAAACACCATATATTTT. Translated: CASSQINGNTIYF.

The chain couples TRBV5-6 to TRBJ2-5; 8 nucleotides match TRBD1. CDR3 size: 15 residues. The germline V gene encodes CDR1 SGHDT and CDR2 YYEEEE. J was trimmed by 5 bases and V by 0 bases; bases with no gene match: 6. The CDR3 DNA is TGTGCCAGCAGCTTGGGGCAGGGGGCTTGGGAGACCCAGTACTTC. Translating gives CASSLGQGAWETQYF.

This clone was picked up a small number of times. The chain links TRBV5-1 to TRBJ2-6, with D hard to call. Trimming removed 4 bases at V and 2 bases at J, with 7 bases between. Germline values: CDR1 SGHRS, CDR2 YFSETQ. This CDR3 has 14 amino acids. CDR3 coding DNA: TGCGCCAGCAGCGATGGCACTGGGGCCAACGTCCTGACTTTC. This translates into CASSDGTGANVLTF.

This clone has just a few counts. CDR3 amino acids: CAWSALRVGGKTEAFF. The CDR3 nucleotides read TGTGCCTGGAGTGCCCTCCGGGTAGGGGGCAAGACTGAAGCTTTCTTT. The chain recombines TRBV30 with TRBJ1-1; 7 bases are shared with TRBD1. Germline trimming cut 1 base from V and 5 bases from J; bases unmatched to any gene: 13. Germline loops: CDR1 GTSNPN, CDR2 SVGIG (reference sequence). This CDR3 is 16 amino acids long.